This T cell receptor beta chain was sequenced for a study of cytomegalovirus exposure and HLA in healthy donors. Study-wide findings and caveats: According to reports, the classifier identified cytomegalovirus status with high specificity and sensitivity. There were about 160 TCR beta chains listed as cytomegalovirus-associated. In vitro testing confirmed a few CMV-associated chains as specific for CMV antigens. Rare TCR sequences dominated, though some public TCRs recurred in many donors.

Measured with immunoSEQ multiplex PCR; TCRdb has only the in-frame clones, and not every one. The sample yields about 240,000 clones, around 88% seen once. This clone was seen just once. The antigen remains unidentified. Germline V gene lookup returns CDR1 LNHDA and CDR2 SQIVND (reference sequence). The CDR3 covers 16 residues. Germline trimming cut 9 bases from V and 4 bases from J; bases unmatched to any gene: 12. The chain has TRBV19 and TRBJ2-1; 10 bases are shared with TRBD2. This TCR was recovered from a woman in her twenties or thirties in good health and CMV-seropositive. Material: PBMCs. The CDR3 reads CASKRLAGDRYNEQFF. In nucleotides, the CDR3 is TGTGCCAGCAAACGTCTAGCGGGAGATCGGTACAATGAGCAGTTCTTC.